This T cell receptor (beta chain) comes out of a study of cytomegalovirus exposure and HLA in healthy donors. Findings and limits, study-wide: Altogether, more than 150 TCR beta chains were recorded as cytomegalovirus-associated.

Details on this clone: The antigen is unknown.

Some clones are missing from TCRdb's copy, which holds only in-frame ones; the method was immunoSEQ multiplex PCR. The table includes about 200,000 clones, 80% to 90% detected once. Germline V gene lookup returns CDR1 SGHRS and CDR2 YFSETQ. The CDR3 sequence is 14 residues long. V was clipped by 2 bases and J by 4 bases; unmatched bases: 1. The sequenced sample was PBMCs. The chain joins TRBV5-1 to TRBJ1-5; 9 bases map to TRBD1. This clonotype was sampled from a woman in her twenties or thirties in good health and CMV-seropositive. As DNA, the CDR3 is TGCGCCAGCAGCTTCGGGACAGGGAATCAGCCCCAGCATTTT. Translating gives CASSFGTGNQPQHF. Using reference TRBV5-1 and TRBJ1-5 for the parts outside the CDR3, the full variable domain is KAGVTQTPRYLIKTRGQQVTLSCSPISGHRSVSWYQQTPGQGLQFLFEYFSETQRNKGNFPGRFSGRQFSNSRSEMNVSTLELGDSALYLCASSFGTGNQPQHFGDGTRLSIL.